This is a list of T cell receptor beta chains from one sample in a study of blood T cell repertoires in COVID-19. Assay: immunoSEQ multiplex PCR; the TCRdb copy retains only in-frame clones and omits some. The table has fewer than 400,000 clones, around 87% seen once; the top ten hold about 3%. Sequenced sample: peripheral blood. These receptors were obtained from a human donor in a cohort sampled during active COVID-19. Both conserved end residues are part of each CDR3.

TRBV21-1	CASTSASGRFTDTQYF
TRBV4-1	CASSQPIGKERSANEQFF
TRBV2	CASKRQGGTDTQYF
TRBV24-1	CATQALGPPYEQYF
TRBV5-4	CASSFGQGRGTDTQYF
TRBV9	CASSYSSGNTIYF
TRBV13	CASSQGGGPEQYF
TRBV29-1	CSVGDRDEQYF
TRBV15	CATSRTLRGDTEAFF
TRBV19	CASSTGIYAVAGELFF
TRBV5-6	CASSVTSYEQYF
TRBV2	CASSESGVVADPYNEQFF
TRBV3-1/TRBV3-2	CASSQGAAANTGELFF
TRBV19	CASSMGGLSDYGYTF
TRBV5-1	CASSSYNEQFF
TRBV7-8	CASSLAGGGSGNTIYF
TRBV28	CASRSRGFGANVLTF